Presented here are 6 T cell receptor beta chains from one specimen sequenced in a study of blood T cell repertoires in COVID-19. Sequenced by immunoSEQ multiplex PCR; TCRdb stores in-frame clones only, minus some. The sample lists more than 55,000 clones, about nine tenths occurring once. Sample: peripheral blood. These receptors were taken from a man between 45 and 60 years old with active COVID-19.

The CDR3 protein is CASSTTGGDQPQHF. Written as DNA, the CDR3 is TGTGCCAGTAGTACGACAGGGGGCGATCAGCCCCAGCATTTT. V usage is TRBV19 and J usage is TRBJ1-5; 10 positions match TRBD1. Germline CDR1 and CDR2: LNHDA and SQIVND (reference sequence). The trim removed 4 bases at V and 5 bases at J, leaving 2 bases unmatched. The CDR3 contains 14 residues.

This clone was counted between two and nine times. V and J are TRBV25-1 and TRBJ1-2; 11 bases agree with TRBD1. This CDR3 has 14 amino acids. Trimming took 4 bases from V and 4 from J; bases not matched to a gene: 2. Germline loops: CDR1 MGHDK, CDR2 SYGVNS. CDR3 nucleotides: TGTGCCAGCAGTGCGGGACAGGGGGGCTATGGCTACACCTTC. Translation: CASSAGQGGYGYTF.

The chain is built from TRBV7-7 and TRBJ2-5; 12 bases fit TRBD1. Looked up from germline, CDR1 is SSHAT and CDR2 is FNYEAQ (reference sequence). The CDR3 runs to 16 residues. V shed 10 bases, J shed 4 bases, and the junction held 13 bases outside the gene matches. In DNA, the CDR3 is TGTGCCACGGGGACAGGGGGCATTAGGAGTGGAGAGACCCAGTACTTC. Translation: CATGTGGIRSGETQYF.

This clone was seen a few times. This chain links TRBV10-3 with TRBJ1-2; 7 bases fit TRBD1. The CDR3 sequence is 14 residues long. V trimming: 7 bases; J trimming: 8 bases; junction bases outside the gene matches: 13. The V gene's germline CDR1 is ENHRY and CDR2 SYGVKD. CDR3 nucleotides: TGTGCCATCACGACAGGGAATGTCTTTGGCGGCTACACCTTC. Translating it yields CAITTGNVFGGYTF.

The genes are TRBV9 and TRBJ1-1; 8 nucleotides line up with TRBD1. This CDR3 region has 12 residues. CDR1 is SGDLS, CDR2 YYNGEE, per germline. With 0 bases clipped from V and 8 bases from J, the junction kept 0 bases outside the gene matches. CDR3 in DNA: TGTGCCAGCAGCGTAGGGACAGGGGAAGCTTTCTTT. It is translated as CASSVGTGEAFF.

V is TRBV5-4 and J is TRBJ2-1; 7 bases agree with TRBD2. The V and J ends lost 2 bases and 7 bases, in that order; junction bases with no gene match: 15. Looked up from germline, CDR1 is SGHNT and CDR2 is YYREEE (reference sequence). This CDR3 has 17 amino acids. The CDR3 DNA sequence: TGTGCCAGCAGCTTAACGGCGGGGGACCCCAAGAGAAATGAGCAGTTCTTC. Its translation is CASSLTAGDPKRNEQFF. Looking up the rest from reference TRBV5-4 and TRBJ2-1 gives the full variable domain: ETGVTQSPTHLIKTRGQQVTLRCSSQSGHNTVSWYQQALGQGPQFIFQYYREEENGRGNFPPRFSGLQFPNYSSELNVNALELDDSALYLCASSLTAGDPKRNEQFFGPGTRLTVL.